These 22 T cell receptor beta chains share one sample of origin, sequenced in a study of blood T cell repertoires in COVID-19. Clones were read by immunoSEQ multiplex PCR, and TCRdb kept only the in-frame ones, dropping some. The sample comprises 110,000 to 150,000 clones, roughly 84% of which are singletons, and 5% to 6% rests with the top ten. Source material: PBMCs or T cells enriched from blood (not recorded which). All receptors derive from a man between 35 and 55 years old with acute COVID-19.

This clone was observed a single time. J is TRBJ1-1 and V is TRBV5-4; TRBD1 matches at 7 bases. CDR1 is SGHNT and CDR2 is YYREEE in the germline V gene (reference sequence). The trim removed 4 bases at V and 1 base at J, leaving 4 bases unmatched. The CDR3 has 14 amino acids. In nucleotides, the CDR3 is TGTGCCAGCAGCCAGGGGGAGGCGAACACTGAAGCTTTCTTT. This gives the protein CASSQGEANTEAFF.

V gene TRBV28 combines with J gene TRBJ1-5; the D gene is possibly TRBD1 (5 bases). The germline CDR1 and CDR2 sequences are MDHEN and SYDVKM. The length of the CDR3 is 18 residues. Trimming removed 1 base at V and 0 bases at J, with 16 bases between. The CDR3 sequence is CASSLLAGRGYSNQPQHF. In nucleotides, the CDR3 is TGTGCCAGCAGTTTATTGGCAGGGAGGGGTTATAGCAATCAGCCCCAGCATTTT.

J is TRBJ2-5 and V is TRBV7-6; maybe TRBD1 (6 bases). This CDR3 contains 13 residues. Deletions cut 8 bases from V and 4 bases from J, with 14 bases between. Germline values: CDR1 SGHVS, CDR2 FNYEAQ. The CDR3, as DNA: TGTGCCAGCGGAATACAGGGTCGAGAGACCCAGTACTTC. Translating it yields CASGIQGRETQYF.

The chain employs TRBV18 and TRBJ1-4, with no clear D. Germline CDR1 reads KGHSH; CDR2 reads LQKENI. The V end was cut by 3 bases, the J end by 7 bases, with 15 bases between. CDR3 length: 15 residues. The CDR3 nucleotides read TGTGCCAGCTCACCGGGCGAGGGTATCTCTGAAAAACTGTTTTTT. As protein: CASSPGEGISEKLFF.

V and J are TRBV6-4 and TRBJ1-1; 8 nucleotides match TRBD1. The junction had 5 bases not matched to a gene; V was cut back by 2 bases and J by 0 bases. The germline CDR1 and CDR2 sequences are MRHNA and SNTAGT. The CDR3 extends over 16 amino acids. CDR3 sequence reads: CASSDPSTGVNTEAFF. CDR3 coding DNA: TGTGCCAGCAGTGACCCCTCGACAGGGGTGAACACTGAAGCTTTCTTT.

This chain joins TRBV30 and TRBJ2-3, with D tentatively TRBD2 (5 bases). CDR1 and CDR2 from the germline V gene are GTSNPN and SVGIG (reference sequence). Deletions cut 3 bases from V and 4 bases from J, with 17 bases between. CDR3 length equals 15 residues. CDR3 residues: CAWSPPGSVPDTQYF. CDR3 coding DNA: TGTGCCTGGAGCCCGCCGGGAAGTGTCCCAGATACGCAGTATTTT.

The chain carries TRBV7-9 and TRBJ1-1; D unclear. V shed 2 bases and J shed 1 base, with 8 bases lying between them. Germline assignment: CDR1 SEHNR and CDR2 FQNEAQ (reference sequence). The CDR3 has 14 residues. The CDR3 DNA reads TGTGCCAGCAGCTTAATTGGCTCGAACACTGAAGCTTTCTTT. It specifies CASSLIGSNTEAFF.

The table lists this clone with a count of one. The chain is built from TRBV29-1 and TRBJ2-3; D perhaps matches TRBD2 (5 bases). The V and J ends lost 7 bases and 2 bases respectively, with 7 bases between them. This CDR3 spans 11 amino acids. Looked up from germline, CDR1 is SQVTM and CDR2 is ANQGSEA. The CDR3 nucleotides read TGCAGCGGCGGGCTCACAGATACGCAGTATTTT. Translating it yields CSGGLTDTQYF.

This chain joins TRBV15 and TRBJ1-4; D call uncertain. Germline loops: CDR1 LNHNV, CDR2 YYDKDF (reference sequence). This CDR3 comprises 14 residues. The V end was cut by 0 bases, the J end by 0 bases, with 2 bases between. The CDR3 loop reads CATSRDATNEKLFF. The CDR3 coding sequence is TGTGCCACCAGCAGAGACGCAACTAATGAAAAACTGTTTTTT.

This CDR3 reads CASSSISDRDREPYEQYF. The CDR3 DNA sequence: TGTGCCAGCAGTTCCATATCCGACCGGGACAGGGAGCCCTACGAGCAGTACTTC. V is TRBV28 and J is TRBJ2-7; 9 nucleotides agree with TRBD1. CDR3 length: 18 residues. V lost 4 bases to trimming and J lost 2 bases; unmatched junction nucleotides: 15. Germline CDR1 is MDHEN and CDR2 is SYDVKM.

The table lists this clone with a count of one. The V and J genes are TRBV5-1 and TRBJ2-5, with TRBD1 matching over 7 bases. V was clipped by 4 bases and J by 2 bases; unmatched bases: 5. The CDR3 extends over 14 amino acids. Germline assignment: CDR1 SGHRS and CDR2 YFSETQ. The CDR3 spells CASSPGTEQETQYF. The CDR3, as DNA: TGCGCCAGCAGCCCCGGGACAGAACAAGAGACCCAGTACTTC.

V and J are TRBV30 and TRBJ1-1, with D uncertain. The germline V gene has CDR1 GTSNPN and CDR2 SVGIG (reference sequence). V shed 3 bases and J shed 8 bases, with 7 bases lying between them. The CDR3 length is 10 residues. The CDR3 coding sequence is TGTGCCTGGAGGAGAATCGAAGCTTTCTTT. It is translated as CAWRRIEAFF.

J is TRBJ2-3 and V is TRBV5-1; D is uncertain. Germline CDR1 SGHRS, CDR2 YFSETQ. The V end lost 0 bases, the J end lost 0 bases, and 8 bases lay between the germline ends. The CDR3 covers 15 residues. The chain's CDR3 is CASSLGLASTDTQYF. CDR3 bases: TGCGCCAGCAGCTTGGGATTGGCTAGCACAGATACGCAGTATTTT. The variable domain in full, with the rest retrieved from reference TRBV5-1 and TRBJ2-3, is KAGVTQTPRYLIKTRGQQVTLSCSPISGHRSVSWYQQTPGQGLQFLFEYFSETQRNKGNFPGRFSGRQFSNSRSEMNVSTLELGDSALYLCASSLGLASTDTQYFGPGTRLTVL.

This clone was observed once. V usage is TRBV7-2 and J usage is TRBJ2-3, with TRBD2 as a possible D gene (6 bases). Trimming took off 5 bases at V and 4 bases at J, with 13 bases between the two ends. The germline V gene encodes CDR1 SGHTA and CDR2 FQGNSA. The CDR3 totals 14 residues. The CDR3 region is CASSTSGRADTQYF. DNA for the CDR3: TGTGCCAGCAGCACAAGCGGGCGAGCAGATACGCAGTATTTT. The whole variable domain, filled in from reference TRBV7-2 and TRBJ2-3, reads GAGVSQSPSNKVTEKGKDVELRCDPISGHTALYWYRQSLGQGLEFLIYFQGNSAPDKSGLPSDRFSAERTGGSVSTLTIQRTQQEDSAVYLCASSTSGRADTQYFGPGTRLTVL.

The CDR3 protein is CAWTHGLVSYNEQFF. The CDR3 nucleotides are TGTGCCTGGACCCACGGACTAGTCTCCTACAATGAGCAGTTCTTC. The chain joins TRBV30 to TRBJ2-1; 7 bases fit TRBD2. The CDR3 length is 15 residues. CDR1 and CDR2 from the germline V gene are GTSNPN and SVGIG (reference sequence). V lost 4 bases, J lost 0 bases, and 6 bases stayed unmatched.

The chain couples TRBV5-1 to TRBJ1-2, with 8 bases matching TRBD1. CDR1 is SGHRS and CDR2 is YFSETQ in the germline V gene. This CDR3 spans 14 amino acids. Losses at the gene ends were 3 bases for V and 4 bases for J; bases not matched to a gene: 5. The CDR3 region is CASSSGQGSYGYTF. The CDR3, as DNA: TGCGCCAGCAGCTCCGGACAGGGAAGCTATGGCTACACCTTC.

The J gene is TRBJ1-1, the V gene TRBV4-3; TRBD1 matches at 10 bases. Germline lookup yields CDR1 LGHNA and CDR2 YSLEER. Losses at the gene ends were 2 bases for V and 1 base for J; bases not matched to a gene: 10. CDR3 length equals 18 residues. The CDR3 DNA sequence: TGCGCCAGCAGCCAAATGGGACGACAGGGGGCGACGAACACTGAAGCTTTCTTT. It translates to CASSQMGRQGATNTEAFF.

This chain joins TRBV3-1 (or the pseudogene TRBV3-2) and TRBJ2-1; 8 nucleotides line up with TRBD2. CDR3 length: 17 residues. Trimming at V came to 4 bases and at J to 7 bases, leaving 15 bases not matched to a gene. Germline lookup yields CDR1 LGHDT and CDR2 YNNKEL (reference sequence). The CDR3 DNA follows: TGTGCCAGCAGCCCACCGGGGGGGGGAGACATCCAAAATGAGCAGTTCTTC. It codes for CASSPPGGGDIQNEQFF.

This rearrangement joins TRBV3-1 (or the pseudogene TRBV3-2) to TRBJ2-7, with TRBD2 identical over 15 bases. V dropped 4 bases and J dropped 5; count of bases not matched to a gene: 3. The length of the CDR3 is 15 residues. Germline-derived CDR1 and CDR2 are LGHDT and YNNKEL (reference sequence). CDR3 in amino acids: CASSRGLAGGDEQYF. CDR3 DNA: TGTGCCAGCAGCCGAGGACTAGCGGGAGGGGACGAGCAGTACTTC.

The chain joins TRBV5-4 to TRBJ2-7; 8 bases align to TRBD2. Trimming removed 0 bases from V and 6 bases from J; junction bases left unmatched: 8. The CDR3 has 15 amino acids. Looked up from germline, CDR1 is SGHNT and CDR2 is YYREEE (reference sequence). The CDR3 region has the DNA TGTGCCAGCAGCTTGGAACTAGCGGTCTCGGGCGAGCAGTACTTC. Translated, it gives CASSLELAVSGEQYF.

This clone was seen only a few times. V is TRBV10-2 and J is TRBJ2-7; 11 bases match TRBD2. After removal of 2 bases from V and 5 bases from J, the junction contained 8 bases not matched to a gene. The V gene's germline CDR1 is WSHSY and CDR2 SAAADI. This CDR3 spans 16 amino acids. CDR3 DNA: TGCGCCAGCAGTGAGGCTACTAGCGGGAGTTCGGACGAGCAGTACTTC. Translated, it gives CASSEATSGSSDEQYF.

V and J are TRBV4-3 and TRBJ2-3; 11 bases map to TRBD2. After removal of 2 bases from V and 4 bases from J, the junction contained 2 bases not matched to a gene. Germline lookup yields CDR1 LGHNA and CDR2 YSLEER. The length of the CDR3 is 15 residues. Here the CDR3 DNA reads TGCGCCAGCAGCCAACTAGCGGGGGGAGCAGATACGCAGTATTTT. Encoded protein: CASSQLAGGADTQYF.